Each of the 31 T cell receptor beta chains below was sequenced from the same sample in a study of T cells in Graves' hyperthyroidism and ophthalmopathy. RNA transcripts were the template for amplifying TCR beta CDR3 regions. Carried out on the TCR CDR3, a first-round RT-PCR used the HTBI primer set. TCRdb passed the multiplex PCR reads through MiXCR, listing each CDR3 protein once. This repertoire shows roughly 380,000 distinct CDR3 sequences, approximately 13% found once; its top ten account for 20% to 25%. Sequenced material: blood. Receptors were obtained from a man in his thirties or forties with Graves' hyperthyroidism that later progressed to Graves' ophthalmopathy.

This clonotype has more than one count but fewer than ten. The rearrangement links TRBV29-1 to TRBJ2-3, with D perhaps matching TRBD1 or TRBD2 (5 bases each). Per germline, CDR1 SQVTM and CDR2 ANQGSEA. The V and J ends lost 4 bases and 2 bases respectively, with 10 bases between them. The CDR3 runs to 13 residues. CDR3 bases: TGCAGCGTTGGGGGACGAATCACAGATACGCAGTATTTT. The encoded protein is CSVGGRITDTQYF.

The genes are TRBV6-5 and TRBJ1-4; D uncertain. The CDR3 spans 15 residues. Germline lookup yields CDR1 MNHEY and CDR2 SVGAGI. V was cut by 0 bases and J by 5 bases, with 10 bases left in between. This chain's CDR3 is CASSYSILANEKLFF. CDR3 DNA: TGTGCCAGCAGTTACTCGATTCTGGCGAATGAAAAACTGTTTTTT.

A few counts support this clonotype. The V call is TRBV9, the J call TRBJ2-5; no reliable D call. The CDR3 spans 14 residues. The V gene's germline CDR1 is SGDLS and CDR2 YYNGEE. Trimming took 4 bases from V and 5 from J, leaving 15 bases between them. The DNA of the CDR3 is TGTGCCAGCAGCTTCGACCTCTTCTGGGAGACCCAGTACTTC. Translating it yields CASSFDLFWETQYF.

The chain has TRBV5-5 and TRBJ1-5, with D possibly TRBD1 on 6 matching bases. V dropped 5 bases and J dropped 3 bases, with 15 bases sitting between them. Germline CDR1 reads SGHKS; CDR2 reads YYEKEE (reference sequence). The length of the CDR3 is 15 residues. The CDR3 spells CASRFGGGINQPQHF. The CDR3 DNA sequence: TGTGCCAGCAGGTTTGGAGGGGGGATCAATCAGCCCCAGCATTTT.

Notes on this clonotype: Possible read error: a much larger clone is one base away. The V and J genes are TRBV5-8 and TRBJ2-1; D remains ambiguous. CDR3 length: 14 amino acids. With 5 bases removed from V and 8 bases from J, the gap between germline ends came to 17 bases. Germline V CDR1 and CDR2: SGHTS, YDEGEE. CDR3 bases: TGTGCCAGCAGTCACCGGGCGAATCCGTATGAGCAGTTCTTC. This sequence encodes CASSHRANPYEQFF.

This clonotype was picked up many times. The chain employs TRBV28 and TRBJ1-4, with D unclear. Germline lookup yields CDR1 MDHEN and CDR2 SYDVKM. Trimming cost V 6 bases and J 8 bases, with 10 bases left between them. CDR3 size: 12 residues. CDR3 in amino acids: CASRPDGEKLFF. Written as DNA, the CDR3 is TGTGCCAGCAGGCCGGATGGCGAAAAACTGTTTTTT.

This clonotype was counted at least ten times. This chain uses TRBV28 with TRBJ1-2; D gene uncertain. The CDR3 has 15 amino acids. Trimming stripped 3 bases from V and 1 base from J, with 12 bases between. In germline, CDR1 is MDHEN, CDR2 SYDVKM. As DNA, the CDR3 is TGTGCCAGCAGTTTGCCCCTCGAGATTAACTATGGCTACACCTTC. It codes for CASSLPLEINYGYTF.

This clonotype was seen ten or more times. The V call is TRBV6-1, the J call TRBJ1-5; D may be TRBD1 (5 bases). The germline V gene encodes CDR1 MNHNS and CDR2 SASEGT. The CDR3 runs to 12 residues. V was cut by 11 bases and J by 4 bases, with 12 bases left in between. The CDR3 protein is CARGTGNQPQHF. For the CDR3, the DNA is TGTGCCCGAGGGACGGGGAATCAGCCCCAGCATTTT.

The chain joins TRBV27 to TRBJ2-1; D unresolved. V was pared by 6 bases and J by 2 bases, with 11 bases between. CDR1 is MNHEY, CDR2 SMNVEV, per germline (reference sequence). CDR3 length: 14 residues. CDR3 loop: CASSLKQTYNEQFF. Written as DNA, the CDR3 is TGTGCCAGCAGCCTCAAGCAAACCTACAATGAGCAGTTCTTC.

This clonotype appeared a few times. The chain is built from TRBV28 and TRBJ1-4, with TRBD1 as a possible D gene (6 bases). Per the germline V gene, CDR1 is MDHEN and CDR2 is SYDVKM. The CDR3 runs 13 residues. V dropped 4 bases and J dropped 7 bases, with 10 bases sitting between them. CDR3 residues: CASSSTGPEKLFF. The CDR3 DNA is TGTGCCAGCAGTTCTACAGGGCCTGAAAAACTGTTTTTT.

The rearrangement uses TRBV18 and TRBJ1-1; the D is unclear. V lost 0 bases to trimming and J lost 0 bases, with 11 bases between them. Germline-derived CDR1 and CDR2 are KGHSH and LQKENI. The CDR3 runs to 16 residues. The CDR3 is CASSPPNRGLNTEAFF. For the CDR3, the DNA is TGTGCCAGCTCACCACCTAATCGAGGGTTGAACACTGAAGCTTTCTTT.

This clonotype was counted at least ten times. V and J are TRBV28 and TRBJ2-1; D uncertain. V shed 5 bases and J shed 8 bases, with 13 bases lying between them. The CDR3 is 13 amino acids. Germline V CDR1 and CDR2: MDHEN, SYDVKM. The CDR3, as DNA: TGTGCCAGCAGTCGCCCTGTTGGGGATGAGCAGTTCTTC. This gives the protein CASSRPVGDEQFF.

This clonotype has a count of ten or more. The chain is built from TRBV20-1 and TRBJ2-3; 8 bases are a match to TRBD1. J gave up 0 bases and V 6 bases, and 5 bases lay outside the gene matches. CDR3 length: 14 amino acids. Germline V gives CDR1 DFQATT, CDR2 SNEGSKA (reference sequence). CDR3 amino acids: CSADRVPSTDTQYF. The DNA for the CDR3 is TGCAGTGCGGACAGGGTTCCCAGCACAGATACGCAGTATTTT.

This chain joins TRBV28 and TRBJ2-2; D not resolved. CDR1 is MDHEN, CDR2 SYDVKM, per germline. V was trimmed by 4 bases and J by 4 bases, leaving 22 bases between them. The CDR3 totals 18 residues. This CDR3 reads CASSYDGPLRLGTGELFF. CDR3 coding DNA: TGTGCCAGCAGTTATGACGGACCCTTGAGGTTAGGCACCGGGGAGCTGTTTTTT.

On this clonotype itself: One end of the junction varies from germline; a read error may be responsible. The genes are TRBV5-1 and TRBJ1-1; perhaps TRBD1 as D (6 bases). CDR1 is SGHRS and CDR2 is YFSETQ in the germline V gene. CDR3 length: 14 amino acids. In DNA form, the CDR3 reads TGCGCCAGCAGCTTGTGGGGAGGGGACACTGAAGCTTCCTTT. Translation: CASSLWGGDTEASF.

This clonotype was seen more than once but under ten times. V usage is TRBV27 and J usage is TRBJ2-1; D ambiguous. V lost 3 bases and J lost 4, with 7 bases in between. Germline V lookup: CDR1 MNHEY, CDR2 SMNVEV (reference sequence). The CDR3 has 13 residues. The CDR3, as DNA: TGTGCCAGCAGTTTCCTCAATTACAATGAGCAGTTCTTC. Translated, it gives CASSFLNYNEQFF.

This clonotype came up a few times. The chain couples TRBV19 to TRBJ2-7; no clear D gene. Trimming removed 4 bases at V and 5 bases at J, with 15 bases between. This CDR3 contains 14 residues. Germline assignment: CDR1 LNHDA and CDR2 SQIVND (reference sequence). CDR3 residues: CASSNRLTLDEQYF. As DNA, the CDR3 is TGTGCCAGTAGTAATCGGCTCACTCTGGACGAGCAGTACTTC.

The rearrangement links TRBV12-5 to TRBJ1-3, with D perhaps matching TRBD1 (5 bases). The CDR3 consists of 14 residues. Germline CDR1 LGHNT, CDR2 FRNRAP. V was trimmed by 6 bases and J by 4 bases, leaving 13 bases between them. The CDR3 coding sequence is TGTGCTAGTGGCCCTCTCGGGGGGGGAAACACCATATATTTT. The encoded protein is CASGPLGGGNTIYF.

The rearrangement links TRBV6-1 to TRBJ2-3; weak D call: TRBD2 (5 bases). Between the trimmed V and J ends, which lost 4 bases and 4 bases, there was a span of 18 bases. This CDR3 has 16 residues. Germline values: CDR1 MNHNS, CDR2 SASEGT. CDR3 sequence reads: CASSGGSGLHADTQYF. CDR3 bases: TGTGCCAGCAGTGGGGGAAGTGGACTTCACGCAGATACGCAGTATTTT.

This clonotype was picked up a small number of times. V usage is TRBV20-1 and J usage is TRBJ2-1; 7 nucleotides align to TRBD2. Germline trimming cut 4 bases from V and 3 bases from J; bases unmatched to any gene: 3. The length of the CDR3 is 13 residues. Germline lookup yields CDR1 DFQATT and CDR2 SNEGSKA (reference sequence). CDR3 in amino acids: CSATGLNYNEQFF. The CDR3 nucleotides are TGCAGTGCTACGGGACTAAACTACAATGAGCAGTTCTTC.

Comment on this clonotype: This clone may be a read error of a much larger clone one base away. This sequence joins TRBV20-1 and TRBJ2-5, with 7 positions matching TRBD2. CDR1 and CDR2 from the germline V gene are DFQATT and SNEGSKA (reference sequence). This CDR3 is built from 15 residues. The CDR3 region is CSARGGEGFQENQYF. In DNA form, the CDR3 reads TGCAGTGCTAGAGGCGGGGAGGGGTTTCAAGAGAACCAGTACTTC.

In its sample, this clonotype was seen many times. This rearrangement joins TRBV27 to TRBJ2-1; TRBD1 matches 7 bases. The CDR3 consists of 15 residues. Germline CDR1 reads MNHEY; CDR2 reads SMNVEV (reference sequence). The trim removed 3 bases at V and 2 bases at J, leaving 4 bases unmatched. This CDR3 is CASSFSGTAYNEQFF. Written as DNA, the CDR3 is TGTGCCAGCAGTTTCTCCGGGACAGCCTACAATGAGCAGTTCTTC.

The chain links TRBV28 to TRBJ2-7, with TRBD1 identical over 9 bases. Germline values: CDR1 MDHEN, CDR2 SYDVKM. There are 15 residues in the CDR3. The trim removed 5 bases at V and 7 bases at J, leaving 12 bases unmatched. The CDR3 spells CASSPGTGPRGEQYF. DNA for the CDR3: TGTGCCAGCAGTCCCGGGACAGGGCCCCGTGGGGAGCAGTACTTC.

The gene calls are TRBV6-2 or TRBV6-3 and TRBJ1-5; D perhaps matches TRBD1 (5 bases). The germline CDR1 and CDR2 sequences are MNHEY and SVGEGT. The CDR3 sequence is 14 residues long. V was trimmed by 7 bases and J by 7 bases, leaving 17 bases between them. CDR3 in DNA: TGTGCCAGCAAGGACGCGGCAGGGCGACAGCCCCAGCATTTT. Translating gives CASKDAAGRQPQHF.

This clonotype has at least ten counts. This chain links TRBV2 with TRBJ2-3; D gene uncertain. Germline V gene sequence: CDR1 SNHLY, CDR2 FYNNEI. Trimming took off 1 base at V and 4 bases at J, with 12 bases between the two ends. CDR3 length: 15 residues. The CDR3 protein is CASSEVGFTPDTQYF. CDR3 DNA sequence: TGTGCCAGCAGTGAAGTGGGTTTTACTCCAGATACGCAGTATTTT.

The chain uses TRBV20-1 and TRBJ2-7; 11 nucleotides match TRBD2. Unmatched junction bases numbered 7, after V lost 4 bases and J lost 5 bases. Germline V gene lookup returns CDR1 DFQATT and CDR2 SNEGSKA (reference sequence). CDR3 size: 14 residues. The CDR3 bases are TGCAGTGCTAAAGTTCCGGGACTAGCGGACGAGCAGTACTTC. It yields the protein CSAKVPGLADEQYF.

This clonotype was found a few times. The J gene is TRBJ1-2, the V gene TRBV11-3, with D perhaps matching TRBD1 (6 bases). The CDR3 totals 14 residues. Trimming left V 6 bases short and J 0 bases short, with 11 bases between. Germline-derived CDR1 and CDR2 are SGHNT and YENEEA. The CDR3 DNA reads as TGTGCCAGCAGTTATGGACAGTCTAACTATGGCTACACCTTC. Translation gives CASSYGQSNYGYTF.

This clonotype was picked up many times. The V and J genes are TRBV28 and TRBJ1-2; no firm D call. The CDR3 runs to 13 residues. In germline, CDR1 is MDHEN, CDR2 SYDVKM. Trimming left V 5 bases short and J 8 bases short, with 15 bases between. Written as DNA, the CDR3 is TGTGCCAGCAGTCAGACACATCTGTGGGGCTACACCTTC. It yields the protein CASSQTHLWGYTF.

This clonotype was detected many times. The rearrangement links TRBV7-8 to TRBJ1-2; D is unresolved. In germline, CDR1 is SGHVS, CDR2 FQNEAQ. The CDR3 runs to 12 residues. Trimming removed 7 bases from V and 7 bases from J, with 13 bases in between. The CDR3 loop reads CASKLPSGGYTF. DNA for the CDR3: TGTGCCAGCAAGCTCCCCAGTGGTGGCTACACCTTC.

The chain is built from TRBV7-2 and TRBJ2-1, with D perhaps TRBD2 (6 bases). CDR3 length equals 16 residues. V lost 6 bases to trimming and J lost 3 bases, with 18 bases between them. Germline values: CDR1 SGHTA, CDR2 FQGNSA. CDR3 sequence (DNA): TGTGCCAGCAGTTACGGGACTTTTTTCCTCTACAATGAGCAGTTCTTC. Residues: CASSYGTFFLYNEQFF.

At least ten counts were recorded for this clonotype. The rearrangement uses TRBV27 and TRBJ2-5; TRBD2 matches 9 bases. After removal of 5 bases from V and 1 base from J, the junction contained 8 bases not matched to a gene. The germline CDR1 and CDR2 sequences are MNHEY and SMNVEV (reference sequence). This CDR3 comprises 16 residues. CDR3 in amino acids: CASSLHATSGQETQYF. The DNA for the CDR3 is TGTGCCAGCAGTCTACACGCGACTAGCGGCCAAGAGACCCAGTACTTC.